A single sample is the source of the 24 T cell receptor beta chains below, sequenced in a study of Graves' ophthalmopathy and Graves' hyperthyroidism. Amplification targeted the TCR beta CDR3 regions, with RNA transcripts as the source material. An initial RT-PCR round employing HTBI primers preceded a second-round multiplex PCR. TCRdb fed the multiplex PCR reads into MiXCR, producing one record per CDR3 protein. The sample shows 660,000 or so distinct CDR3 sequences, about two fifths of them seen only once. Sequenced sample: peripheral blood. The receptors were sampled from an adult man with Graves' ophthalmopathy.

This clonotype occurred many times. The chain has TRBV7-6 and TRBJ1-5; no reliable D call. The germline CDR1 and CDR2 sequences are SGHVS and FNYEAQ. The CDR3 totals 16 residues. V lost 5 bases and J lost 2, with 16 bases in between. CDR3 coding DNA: TGTGCCAGCAGCGCAAGCGGGATGGGTGGCAATCAGCCCCAGCATTTT. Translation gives CASSASGMGGNQPQHF.

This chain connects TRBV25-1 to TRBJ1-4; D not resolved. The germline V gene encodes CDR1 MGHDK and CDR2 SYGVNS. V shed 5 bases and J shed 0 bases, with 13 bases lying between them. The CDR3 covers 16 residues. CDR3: CASSYSWRATNEKLFF. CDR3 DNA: TGTGCCAGCAGTTACTCATGGCGTGCAACTAATGAAAAACTGTTTTTT. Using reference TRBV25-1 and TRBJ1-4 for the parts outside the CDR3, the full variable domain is EADIYQTPRYLVIGTGKKITLECSQTMGHDKMYWYQQDPGMELHLIHYSYGVNSTEKGDLSSESTVSRIRTEHFPLTLESARPSHTSQYLCASSYSWRATNEKLFFGSGTQLSVL.

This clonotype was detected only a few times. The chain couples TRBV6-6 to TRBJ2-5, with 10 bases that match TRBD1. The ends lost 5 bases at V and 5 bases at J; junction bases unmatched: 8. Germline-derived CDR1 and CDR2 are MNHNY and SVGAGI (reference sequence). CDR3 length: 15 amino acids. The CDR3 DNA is TGTGCCAGCAGTGACCCCGGACAGGGGGGTGAGACCCAGTACTTC. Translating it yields CASSDPGQGGETQYF.

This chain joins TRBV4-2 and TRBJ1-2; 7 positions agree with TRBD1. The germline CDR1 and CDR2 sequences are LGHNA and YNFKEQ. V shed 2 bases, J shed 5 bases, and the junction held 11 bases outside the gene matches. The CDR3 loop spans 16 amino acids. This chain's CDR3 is CASSQSLFGTAYGYTF. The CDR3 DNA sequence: TGTGCCAGCAGCCAATCCCTATTCGGGACAGCATATGGCTACACCTTC.

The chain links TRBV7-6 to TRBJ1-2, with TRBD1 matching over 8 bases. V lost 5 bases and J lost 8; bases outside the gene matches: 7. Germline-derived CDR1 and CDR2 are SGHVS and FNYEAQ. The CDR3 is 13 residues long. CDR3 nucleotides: TGTGCCAGCAGCATACGACAGGGGAGCGGCTACACCTTC. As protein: CASSIRQGSGYTF.

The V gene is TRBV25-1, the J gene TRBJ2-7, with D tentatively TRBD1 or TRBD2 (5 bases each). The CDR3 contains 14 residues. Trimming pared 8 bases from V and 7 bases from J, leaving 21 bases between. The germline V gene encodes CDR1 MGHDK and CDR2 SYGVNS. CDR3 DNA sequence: TGTGCCAGCTCAGAGGCAGTCCCGAGGGGAGAGCAGTACTTC. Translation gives CASSEAVPRGEQYF.

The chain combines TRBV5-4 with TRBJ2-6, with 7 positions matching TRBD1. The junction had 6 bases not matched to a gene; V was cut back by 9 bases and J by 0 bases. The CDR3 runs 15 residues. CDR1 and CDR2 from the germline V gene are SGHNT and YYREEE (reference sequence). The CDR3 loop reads CAIDRAGSGANVLTF. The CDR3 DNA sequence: TGTGCCATAGACAGGGCGGGCTCTGGGGCCAACGTCCTGACTTTC.

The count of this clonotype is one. The CDR3 sequence: CASSRRDSSYEQYF. Here the CDR3 DNA reads TGTGCCAGTAGTAGAAGGGACAGTTCCTACGAGCAGTACTTC. The chain combines TRBV19 with TRBJ2-7; TRBD1 agrees at 7 bases. This CDR3 comprises 14 residues. The germline V gene has CDR1 LNHDA and CDR2 SQIVND (reference sequence). V was clipped by 4 bases and J by 1 base; unmatched bases: 4.

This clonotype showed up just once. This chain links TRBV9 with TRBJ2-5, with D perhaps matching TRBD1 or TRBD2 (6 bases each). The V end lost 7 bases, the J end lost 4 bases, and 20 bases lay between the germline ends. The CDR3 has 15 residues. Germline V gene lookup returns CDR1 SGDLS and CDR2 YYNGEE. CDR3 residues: CASSPQAEGGETQYF. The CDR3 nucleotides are TGTGCCAGCTCACCACAGGCCGAGGGGGGAGAGACCCAGTACTTC.

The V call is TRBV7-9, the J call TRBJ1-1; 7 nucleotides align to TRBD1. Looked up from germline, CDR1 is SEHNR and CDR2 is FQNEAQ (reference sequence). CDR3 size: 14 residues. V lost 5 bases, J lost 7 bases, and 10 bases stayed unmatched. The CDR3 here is CASSVARDSNEAFF. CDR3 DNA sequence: TGTGCCAGCAGCGTCGCCCGGGACAGCAATGAAGCTTTCTTT. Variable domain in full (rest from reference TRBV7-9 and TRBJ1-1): DTGVSQNPRHKITKRGQNVTFRCDPISEHNRLYWYRQTLGQGPEFLTYFQNEAQLEKSRLLSDRFSAERPKGSFSTLEIQRTEQGDSAMYLCASSVARDSNEAFFGQGTRLTVV.

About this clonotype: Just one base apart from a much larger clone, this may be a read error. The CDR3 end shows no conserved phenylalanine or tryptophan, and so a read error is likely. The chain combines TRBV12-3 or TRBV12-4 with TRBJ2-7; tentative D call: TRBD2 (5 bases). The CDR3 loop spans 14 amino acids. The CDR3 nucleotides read TGTGCTAGTGGTTTTTACAACGGGGTAGGGGAGCAGTACTTA. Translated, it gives CASGFYNGVGEQYL.

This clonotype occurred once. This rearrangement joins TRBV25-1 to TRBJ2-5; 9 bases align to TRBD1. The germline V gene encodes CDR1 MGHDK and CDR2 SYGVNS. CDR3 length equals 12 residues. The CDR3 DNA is TGTGCTGGGACAGGGCGGCGGGAGACCCAGTACTTC. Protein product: CAGTGRRETQYF.

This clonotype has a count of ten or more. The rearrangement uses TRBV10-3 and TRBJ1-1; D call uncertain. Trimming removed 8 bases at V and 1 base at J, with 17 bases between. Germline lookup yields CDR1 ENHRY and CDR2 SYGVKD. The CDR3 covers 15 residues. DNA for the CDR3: TGTGCCATCCGTTATAGCCGGGAAGCGAACACTGAAGCTTTCTTT. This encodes CAIRYSREANTEAFF.

The CDR3 region has the DNA TGTGCCAGCAGTTACTCGAGGCAGCTGGGTGATACGCAGTATTTT. It specifies CASSYSRQLGDTQYF. This sequence joins TRBV6-5 and TRBJ2-3; D is unresolved. The germline CDR1 and CDR2 sequences are MNHEY and SVGAGI. CDR3 length: 15 residues. The V gene lost 0 bases and the J gene lost 6 bases, with 13 bases spanning the gap.

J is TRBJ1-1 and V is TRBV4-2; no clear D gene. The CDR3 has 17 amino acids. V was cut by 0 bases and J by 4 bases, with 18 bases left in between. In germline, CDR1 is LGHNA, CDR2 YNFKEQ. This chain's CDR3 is CASSQDPSRYFATEAFF. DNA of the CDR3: TGTGCCAGCAGCCAAGACCCCTCACGTTATTTCGCCACTGAAGCTTTCTTT.

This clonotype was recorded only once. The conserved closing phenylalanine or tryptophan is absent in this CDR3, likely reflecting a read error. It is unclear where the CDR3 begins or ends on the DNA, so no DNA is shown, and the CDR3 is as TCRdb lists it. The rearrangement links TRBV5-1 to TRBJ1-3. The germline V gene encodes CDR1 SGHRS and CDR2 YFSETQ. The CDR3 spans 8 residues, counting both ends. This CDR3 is CASSPYGL.

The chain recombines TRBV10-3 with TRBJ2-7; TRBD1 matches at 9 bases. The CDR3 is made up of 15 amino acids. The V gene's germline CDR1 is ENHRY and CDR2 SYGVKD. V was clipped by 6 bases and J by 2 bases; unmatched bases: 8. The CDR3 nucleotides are TGTGCCATCAGCGTGTGGGACAGGGACCCCTACGAGCAGTACTTC. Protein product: CAISVWDRDPYEQYF.

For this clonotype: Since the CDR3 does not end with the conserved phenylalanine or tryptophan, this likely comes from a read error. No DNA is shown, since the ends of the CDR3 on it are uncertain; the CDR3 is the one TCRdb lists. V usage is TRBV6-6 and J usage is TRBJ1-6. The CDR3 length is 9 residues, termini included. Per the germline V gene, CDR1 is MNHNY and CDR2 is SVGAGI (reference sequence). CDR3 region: CASSEWREG.

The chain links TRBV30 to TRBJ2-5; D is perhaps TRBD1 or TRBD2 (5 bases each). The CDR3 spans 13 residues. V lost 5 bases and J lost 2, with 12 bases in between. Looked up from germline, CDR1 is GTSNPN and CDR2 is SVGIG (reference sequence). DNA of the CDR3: TGTGCCTGGGAGGAATGGGGGCAAGAGACCCAGTACTTC. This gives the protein CAWEEWGQETQYF.

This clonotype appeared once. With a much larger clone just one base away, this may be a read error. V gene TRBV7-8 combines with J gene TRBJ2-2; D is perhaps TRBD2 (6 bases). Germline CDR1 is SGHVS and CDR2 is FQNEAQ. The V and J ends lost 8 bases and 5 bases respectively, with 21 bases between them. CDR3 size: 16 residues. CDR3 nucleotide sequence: TGTGCCAGCGGTCCAAAACCGGGACTTCCAACCGGGGAGCTGTTTTTT. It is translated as CASGPKPGLPTGELFF.

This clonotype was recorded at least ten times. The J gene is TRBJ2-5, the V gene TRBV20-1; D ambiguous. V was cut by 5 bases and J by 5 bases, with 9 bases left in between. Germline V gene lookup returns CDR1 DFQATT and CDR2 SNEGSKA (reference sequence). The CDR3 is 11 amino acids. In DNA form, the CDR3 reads TGCAGTGCTCAAGACTCGGAGACCCAGTACTTC. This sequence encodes CSAQDSETQYF.

In DNA, the CDR3 is TGTGCCACCAGCAGCTACGGTAGGACAGAAAGTTACGAGCAGTACTTC. It translates to CATSSYGRTESYEQYF. The rearrangement links TRBV15 to TRBJ2-7; possibly TRBD1 for D (6 bases). The V gene lost 3 bases and the J gene lost 4 bases, with 19 bases spanning the gap. The CDR3 is 16 residues long. Germline CDR1 and CDR2: LNHNV and YYDKDF (reference sequence). The full variable domain, its missing parts supplied by reference TRBV15 and TRBJ2-7, is DAMVIQNPRYQVTQFGKPVTLSCSQTLNHNVMYWYQQKSSQAPKLLFHYYDKDFNNEADTPDNFQSRRPNTSFCFLDIRSPGLGDTAMYLCATSSYGRTESYEQYFGPGTRLTVT.

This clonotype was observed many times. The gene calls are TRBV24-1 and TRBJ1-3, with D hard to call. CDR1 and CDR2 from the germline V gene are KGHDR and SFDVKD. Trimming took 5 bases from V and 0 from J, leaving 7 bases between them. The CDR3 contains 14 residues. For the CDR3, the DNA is TGTGCCACCAGTGTTTTTGACTCTGGAAACACCATATATTTT. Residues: CATSVFDSGNTIYF.

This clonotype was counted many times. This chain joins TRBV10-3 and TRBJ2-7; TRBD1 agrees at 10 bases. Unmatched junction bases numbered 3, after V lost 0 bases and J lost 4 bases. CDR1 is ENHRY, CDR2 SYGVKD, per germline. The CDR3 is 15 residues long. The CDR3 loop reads CAISESTGGEYEQYF. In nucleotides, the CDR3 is TGTGCCATCAGTGAGTCGACAGGGGGCGAATACGAGCAGTACTTC.